There are many counts of the clone carrying this T cell receptor beta chain. Its antigen is undetermined. The data stem from a study of T-cell reconstitution after alpha-beta-depleted transplantation in children. Study-wide points: About two months after transplant, alpha-beta T cells reportedly came from several hundred expanded graft clones. Newly generated T cells supplied most T-cell counts and diversity one year post-transplant.

Molecular barcoding with unique molecular identifiers was used for the TCRbeta library. TCRdb reprocessed the PCR reads with MiXCR, giving one entry per CDR3 protein. The sample contains 200,000 to 250,000 distinct CDR3 sequences, roughly 7.7% of which appear only once. This CDR3 comprises 15 residues. The V and J ends lost 1 base and 1 base, in that order; junction bases with no gene match: 2. Germline CDR1 reads MNHEY; CDR2 reads SVGAGI. This specimen consisted of PBMCs, mostly from graft donor cells, obtained 180 days after TCRalphabeta/CD19-depleted stem cell transplant. The chain links TRBV6-5 to TRBJ2-7, with 9 bases lining up with TRBD1. The receptor was derived from a male patient younger than 18 who had a stem cell transplant for acute lymphoblastic leukemia, so the T cells may come from the graft donor. In DNA, the CDR3 is TGTGCCAGCAGTTACTGGGACAGGGTTTCCTACGAGCAGTACTTC. It codes for CASSYWDRVSYEQYF.